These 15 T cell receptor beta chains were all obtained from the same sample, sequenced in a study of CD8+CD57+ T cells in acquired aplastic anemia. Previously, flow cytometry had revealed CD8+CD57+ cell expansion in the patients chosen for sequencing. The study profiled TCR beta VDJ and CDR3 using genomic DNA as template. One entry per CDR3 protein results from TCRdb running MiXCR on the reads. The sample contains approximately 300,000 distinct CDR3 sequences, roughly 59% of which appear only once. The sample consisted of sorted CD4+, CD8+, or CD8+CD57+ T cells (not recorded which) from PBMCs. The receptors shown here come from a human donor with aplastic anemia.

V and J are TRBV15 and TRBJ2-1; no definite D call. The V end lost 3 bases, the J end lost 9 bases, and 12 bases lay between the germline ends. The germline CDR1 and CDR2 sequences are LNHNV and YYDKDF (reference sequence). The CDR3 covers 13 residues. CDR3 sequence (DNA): TGTGCCACCAGCAGTCAAGCAGGCAGTGAGCAGTTCTTC. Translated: CATSSQAGSEQFF. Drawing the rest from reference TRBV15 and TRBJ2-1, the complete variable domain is DAMVIQNPRYQVTQFGKPVTLSCSQTLNHNVMYWYQQKSSQAPKLLFHYYDKDFNNEADTPDNFQSRRPNTSFCFLDIRSPGLGDTAMYLCATSSQAGSEQFFGPGTRLTVL.

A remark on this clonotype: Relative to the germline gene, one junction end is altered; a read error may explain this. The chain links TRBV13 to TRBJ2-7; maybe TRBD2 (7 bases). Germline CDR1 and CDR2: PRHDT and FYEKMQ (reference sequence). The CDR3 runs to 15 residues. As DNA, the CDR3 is TGTGCCAGCAGCGTAGGGGGGGCAACTATTTACGAGCAGTACTTC. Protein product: CASSVGGATIYEQYF.

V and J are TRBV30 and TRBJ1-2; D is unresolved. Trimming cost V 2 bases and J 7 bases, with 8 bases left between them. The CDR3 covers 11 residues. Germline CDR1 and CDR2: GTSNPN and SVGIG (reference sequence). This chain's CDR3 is CAWSWEGGYTF. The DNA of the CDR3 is TGTGCCTGGAGTTGGGAAGGTGGCTACACCTTC.

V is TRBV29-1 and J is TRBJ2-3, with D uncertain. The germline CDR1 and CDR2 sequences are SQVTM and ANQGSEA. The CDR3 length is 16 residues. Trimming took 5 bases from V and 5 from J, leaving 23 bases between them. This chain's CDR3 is CSVRGRATAPQDTQYF. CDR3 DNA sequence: TGCAGCGTTCGAGGCCGGGCCACGGCGCCCCAAGATACGCAGTATTTT.

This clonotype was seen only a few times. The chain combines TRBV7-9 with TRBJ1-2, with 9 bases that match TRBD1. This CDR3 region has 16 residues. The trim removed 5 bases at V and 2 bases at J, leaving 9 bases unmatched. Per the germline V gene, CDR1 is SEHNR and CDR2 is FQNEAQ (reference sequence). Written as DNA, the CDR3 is TGTGCCAGCAGCCCTACGCGAACAGGGGGCAACTATGGCTACACCTTC. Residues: CASSPTRTGGNYGYTF.

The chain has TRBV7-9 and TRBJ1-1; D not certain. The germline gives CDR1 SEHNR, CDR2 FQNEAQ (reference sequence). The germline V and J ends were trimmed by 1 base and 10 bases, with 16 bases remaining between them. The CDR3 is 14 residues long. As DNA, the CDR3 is TGTGCCAGCAGCTTAGAGGGCAGCCTCGTGAGAGCTTTCTTT. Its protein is CASSLEGSLVRAFF.

Written as DNA, the CDR3 is TGTGCCAGCAGCAGGTACCGGGCCCTGAACACTGAAGCTTTCTTT. Its translation is CASSRYRALNTEAFF. V and J are TRBV2 and TRBJ1-1; the D is unclear. The CDR3 has 15 amino acids. The germline V gene encodes CDR1 SNHLY and CDR2 FYNNEI. Trimming removed 6 bases at V and 0 bases at J, with 14 bases between.

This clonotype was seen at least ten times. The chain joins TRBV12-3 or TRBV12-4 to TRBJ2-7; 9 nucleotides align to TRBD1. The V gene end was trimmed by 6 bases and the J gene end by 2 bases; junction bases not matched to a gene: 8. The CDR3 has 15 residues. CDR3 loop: CASRKPGQGPYEQYF. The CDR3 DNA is TGTGCCAGCAGAAAACCGGGACAGGGTCCCTACGAGCAGTACTTC.

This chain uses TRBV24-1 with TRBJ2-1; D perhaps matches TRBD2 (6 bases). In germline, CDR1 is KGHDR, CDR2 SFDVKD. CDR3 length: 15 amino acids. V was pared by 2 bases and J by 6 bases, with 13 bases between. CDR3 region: CATSDSGLNGNEQFF. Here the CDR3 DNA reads TGTGCCACCAGTGATTCAGGACTAAACGGCAATGAGCAGTTCTTC.

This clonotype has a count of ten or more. The DNA for the CDR3 is TGTGCCAGCAGAGTCTCTGGAAACACCATATATTTT. It codes for CASRVSGNTIYF. The chain carries TRBV2 and TRBJ1-3; no clear D gene. CDR1 SNHLY and CDR2 FYNNEI come from the germline V gene. V lost 6 bases to trimming and J lost 0 bases, with 3 bases between them. CDR3 length: 12 residues. The variable domain in full, completed from reference TRBV2 and TRBJ1-3, reads EPEVTQTPSHQVTQMGQEVILRCVPISNHLYFYWYRQILGQKVEFLVSFYNNEISEKSEIFDDQFSVERPDGSNFTLKIRSTKLEDSAMYFCASRVSGNTIYFGEGSWLTVV.

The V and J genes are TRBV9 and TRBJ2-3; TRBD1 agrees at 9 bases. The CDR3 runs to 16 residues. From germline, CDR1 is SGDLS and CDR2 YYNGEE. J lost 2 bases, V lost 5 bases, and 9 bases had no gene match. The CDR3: CASRQGAGPSTDTQYF. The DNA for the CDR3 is TGTGCCAGCAGACAGGGGGCGGGACCCTCCACAGATACGCAGTATTTT.

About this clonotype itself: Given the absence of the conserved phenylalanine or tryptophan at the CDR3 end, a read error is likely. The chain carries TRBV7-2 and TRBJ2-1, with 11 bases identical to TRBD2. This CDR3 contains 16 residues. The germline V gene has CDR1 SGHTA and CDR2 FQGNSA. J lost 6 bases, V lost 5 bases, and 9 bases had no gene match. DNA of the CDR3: TGTGCCAGCAGCCCCAGGACTAGCGGGTTTGTCAATGAGCAGTTCTCC. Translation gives CASSPRTSGFVNEQFS.

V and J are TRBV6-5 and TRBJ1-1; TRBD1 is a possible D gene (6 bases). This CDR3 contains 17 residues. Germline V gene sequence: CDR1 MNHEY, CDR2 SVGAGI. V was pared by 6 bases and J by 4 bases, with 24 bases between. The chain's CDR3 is CASSNSFTGTIGTEAFF. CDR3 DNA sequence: TGTGCCAGCAGCAACTCATTCACCGGGACAATTGGCACTGAAGCTTTCTTT.

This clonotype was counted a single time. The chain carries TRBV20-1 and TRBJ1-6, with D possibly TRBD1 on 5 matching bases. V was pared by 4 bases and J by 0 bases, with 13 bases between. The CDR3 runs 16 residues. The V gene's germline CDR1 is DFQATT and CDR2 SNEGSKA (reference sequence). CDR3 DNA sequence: TGCAGTGCTAAACAGGCTACCAGCTCCTATAATTCACCCCTCCACTTT. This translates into CSAKQATSSYNSPLHF.

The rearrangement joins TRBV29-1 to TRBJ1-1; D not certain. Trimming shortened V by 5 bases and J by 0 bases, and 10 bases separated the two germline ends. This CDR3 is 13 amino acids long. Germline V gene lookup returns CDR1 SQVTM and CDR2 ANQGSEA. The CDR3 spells CSVSRPMNTEAFF. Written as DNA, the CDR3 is TGCAGCGTTTCGAGACCGATGAACACTGAAGCTTTCTTT. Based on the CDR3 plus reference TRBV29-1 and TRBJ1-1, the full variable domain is SAVISQKPSRDICQRGTSLTIQCQVDSQVTMMFWYRQQPGQSLTLIATANQGSEATYESGFVIDKFPISRPNLTFSTLTVSNMSPEDSSIYLCSVSRPMNTEAFFGQGTRLTVV.